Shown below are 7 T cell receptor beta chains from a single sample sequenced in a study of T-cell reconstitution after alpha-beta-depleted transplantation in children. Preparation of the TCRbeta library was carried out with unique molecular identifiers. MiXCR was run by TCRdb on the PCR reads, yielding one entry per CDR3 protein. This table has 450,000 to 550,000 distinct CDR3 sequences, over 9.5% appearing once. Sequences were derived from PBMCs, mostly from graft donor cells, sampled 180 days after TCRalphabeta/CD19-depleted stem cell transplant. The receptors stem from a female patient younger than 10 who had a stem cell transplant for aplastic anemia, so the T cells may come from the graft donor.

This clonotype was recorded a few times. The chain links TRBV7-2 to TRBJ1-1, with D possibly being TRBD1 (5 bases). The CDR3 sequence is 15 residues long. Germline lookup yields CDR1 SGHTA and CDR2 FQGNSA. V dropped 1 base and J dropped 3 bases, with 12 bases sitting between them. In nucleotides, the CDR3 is TGTGCCAGCAGCTTAGATTCAGGGCGGGACACTGAAGCTTTCTTT. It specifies CASSLDSGRDTEAFF.

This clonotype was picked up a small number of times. As DNA, the CDR3 is TGTGCCAGCAGCCCCCCCCCACCCGACAATGAGCAGTTCTTC. This sequence encodes CASSPPPPDNEQFF. This sequence joins TRBV11-3 and TRBJ2-1; D not certain. The CDR3 covers 14 residues. The germline gives CDR1 SGHNT, CDR2 YENEEA. V lost 5 bases, J lost 5 bases, and 13 bases lay in between.

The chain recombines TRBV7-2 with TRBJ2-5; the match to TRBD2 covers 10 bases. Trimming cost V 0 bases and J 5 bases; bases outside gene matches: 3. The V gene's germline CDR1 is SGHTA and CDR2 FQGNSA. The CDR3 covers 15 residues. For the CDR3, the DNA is TGTGCCAGCAGCTTAGCTCTAGCGGGAGCCGAGACCCAGTACTTC. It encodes CASSLALAGAETQYF.

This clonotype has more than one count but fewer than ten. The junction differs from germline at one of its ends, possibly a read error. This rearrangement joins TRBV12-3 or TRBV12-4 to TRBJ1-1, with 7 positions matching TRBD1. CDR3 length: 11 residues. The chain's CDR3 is CASSLGTASHF. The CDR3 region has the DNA TGTGCCAGCAGTCTCGGGACAGCGTCACACTTT.

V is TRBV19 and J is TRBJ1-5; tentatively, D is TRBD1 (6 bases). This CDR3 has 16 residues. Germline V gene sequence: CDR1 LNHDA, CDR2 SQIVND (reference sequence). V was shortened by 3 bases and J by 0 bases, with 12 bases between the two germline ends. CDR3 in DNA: TGTGCCAGTAGTATTGGACAGACGCGTAGCAATCAGCCCCAGCATTTT. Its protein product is CASSIGQTRSNQPQHF. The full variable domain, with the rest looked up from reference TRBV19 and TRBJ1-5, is DGGITQSPKYLFRKEGQNVTLSCEQNLNHDAMYWYRQDPGQGLRLIYYSQIVNDFQKGDIAEGYSVSREKKESFPLTVTSAQKNPTAFYLCASSIGQTRSNQPQHFGDGTRLSIL.

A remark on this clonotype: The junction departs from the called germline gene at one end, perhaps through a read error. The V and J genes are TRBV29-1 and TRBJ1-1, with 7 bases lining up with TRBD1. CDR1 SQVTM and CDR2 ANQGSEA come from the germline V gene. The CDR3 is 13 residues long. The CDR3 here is CSVAIQGNPEAFF. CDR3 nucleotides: TGCAGCGTTGCCATACAGGGGAACCCTGAAGCTTTCTTT.

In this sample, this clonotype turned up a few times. CDR3 amino acids: CASSLAGTGGGKLFF. The CDR3 DNA is TGTGCCAGCAGCCTCGCCGGGACAGGGGGCGGTAAACTGTTTTTT. V is TRBV28 and J is TRBJ1-4, with 12 bases identical to TRBD1. The trim removed 6 bases at V and 11 bases at J, leaving 10 bases unmatched. CDR1 is MDHEN, CDR2 SYDVKM, per germline. CDR3 length equals 15 residues.